Each of the 26 T cell receptor beta chains below was sequenced from the same sample in a study of blood T cell repertoires in COVID-19. Sequencing was performed with immunoSEQ multiplex PCR; in TCRdb, only in-frame clones are kept and a portion is missing. The sample includes over 350,000 clones, around nine tenths of them seen just once. Specimen: PBMCs or T cells enriched from blood (not recorded which). Receptor source: a woman in her forties or fifties who had recovered from COVID-19.

This chain links TRBV5-6 with TRBJ2-6, with 7 bases fitting TRBD1. From germline, CDR1 is SGHDT and CDR2 YYEEEE. J was trimmed by 1 base and V by 4 bases; bases with no gene match: 11. This CDR3 is 18 amino acids long. CDR3 in DNA: TGTGCCAGCAGCCCCGTAGGGGACAGACTGTCTGGGGCCAACGTCCTGACTTTC. It is translated as CASSPVGDRLSGANVLTF.

The sample holds one count of this clone. This sequence joins TRBV18 and TRBJ1-3; no firm D call. The CDR3 has 17 residues. V lost 3 bases, J lost 0 bases, and 15 bases lay in between. Germline V gene data show CDR1 as KGHSH and CDR2 as LQKENI. CDR3 region: CASSPLEGQNSGNTIYF. Written as DNA, the CDR3 is TGTGCCAGCTCACCTTTAGAGGGCCAAAACTCTGGAAACACCATATATTTT.

The chain recombines TRBV6-2 or TRBV6-3 with TRBJ1-6; D uncertain. The CDR3 runs 15 residues. The germline V and J ends were trimmed by 0 bases and 0 bases, with 3 bases remaining between them. The V gene's germline CDR1 is MNHEY and CDR2 SVGEGT. For the CDR3, the DNA is TGTGCCAGCAGTTACTCCGGCTCCTATAATTCACCCCTCCACTTT. This codes for CASSYSGSYNSPLHF.

This chain uses TRBV10-3 with TRBJ1-2, with D maybe TRBD1 (6 bases). CDR3 size: 13 residues. V lost 3 bases to trimming and J lost 7 bases, with 12 bases between them. Germline values: CDR1 ENHRY, CDR2 SYGVKD. The CDR3 DNA reads as TGTGCCATCAGTGACCCAGGGGACCTTGGCTACACCTTC. The encoded protein is CAISDPGDLGYTF.

J is TRBJ1-4 and V is TRBV18; D is uncertain. There are 14 residues in the CDR3. The germline V gene encodes CDR1 KGHSH and CDR2 LQKENI. V lost 6 bases and J 2 bases, leaving 10 bases between the germline ends. The CDR3: CASSPSETNEKLFF. As DNA, the CDR3 is TGTGCCAGCTCTCCTAGTGAGACTAATGAAAAACTGTTTTTT.

The rearrangement joins TRBV4-1 to TRBJ1-2; D is ambiguous. Germline V CDR1 and CDR2: MGHRA, YSYEKL. The CDR3 is 14 amino acids. Trimming shortened V by 1 base and J by 4 bases, and 10 bases separated the two germline ends. The CDR3 loop reads CASSQGQVGYGYTF. The CDR3 DNA sequence: TGCGCCAGCAGCCAAGGACAAGTGGGCTATGGCTACACCTTC.

The V gene is TRBV18, the J gene TRBJ1-2, with 7 bases identical to TRBD1. The J segment lost 8 bases and the V segment lost 4 bases, leaving 7 bases of the junction unmatched. CDR1 is KGHSH, CDR2 LQKENI, per germline. This CDR3 spans 13 amino acids. The DNA of the CDR3 is TGTGCCAGCTCACGGGACAGCGACGTGGGCTACACCTTC. As protein: CASSRDSDVGYTF.

The chain combines TRBV29-1 with TRBJ1-1; 9 nucleotides align to TRBD1. Trimming at V came to 8 bases and at J to 5 bases, leaving 9 bases not matched to a gene. The length of the CDR3 is 13 residues. CDR1 and CDR2 from the germline V gene are SQVTM and ANQGSEA. CDR3 sequence (DNA): TGCAGCACCTCGGGACAGGGCTTTACTGAAGCTTTCTTT. This translates into CSTSGQGFTEAFF.

The V call is TRBV6-5, the J call TRBJ2-7; weak D call: TRBD2 (6 bases). V was cut by 4 bases and J by 4 bases, with 11 bases left in between. The CDR3 length is 13 residues. Germline-derived CDR1 and CDR2 are MNHEY and SVGAGI. The CDR3 DNA sequence: TGTGCCAGCAGTTCGACTAGGGATTACGAGCAGTACTTC. It is translated as CASSSTRDYEQYF.

This chain connects TRBV2 to TRBJ1-2; D unresolved. The germline V gene encodes CDR1 SNHLY and CDR2 FYNNEI. This CDR3 region has 12 residues. V shed 10 bases and J shed 4 bases, with 13 bases lying between them. CDR3 region: CATLAGFYGYTF. The CDR3 DNA reads TGTGCCACCCTAGCCGGCTTCTATGGCTACACCTTC.

This chain links TRBV5-1 with TRBJ2-1; D is unclear. The CDR3 is made up of 12 amino acids. V lost 1 base and J 10 bases, leaving 9 bases between the germline ends. In germline, CDR1 is SGHRS, CDR2 YFSETQ. The CDR3 is CASSLNAAEQFF. In nucleotides, the CDR3 is TGCGCCAGCAGCTTGAACGCGGCAGAGCAGTTCTTC.

The chain combines TRBV9 with TRBJ1-1, with D tentatively TRBD1 (5 bases). V was shortened by 4 bases and J by 6 bases, with 13 bases between the two germline ends. CDR3 size: 13 residues. CDR1 and CDR2 (germline): SGDLS, YYNGEE. The CDR3 nucleotides are TGTGCCAGCAGCCTCAGGGTAGGGGCTGAAGCTTTCTTT. Encoded protein: CASSLRVGAEAFF.

The chain carries TRBV27 and TRBJ1-2; TRBD1 matches 7 bases. Germline V lookup: CDR1 MNHEY, CDR2 SMNVEV (reference sequence). Trimming cost V 6 bases and J 7 bases; bases outside gene matches: 5. The CDR3 is made up of 12 amino acids. Here the CDR3 reads CASSPQGVGYTF. DNA of the CDR3: TGTGCCAGCAGCCCCCAGGGGGTTGGCTACACCTTC.

The genes are TRBV9 and TRBJ2-5; 9 bases agree with TRBD2. Germline values: CDR1 SGDLS, CDR2 YYNGEE. The CDR3 extends over 15 amino acids. Unmatched junction bases numbered 7, after V lost 2 bases and J lost 5 bases. The CDR3 spells CASSVAGGLRETQYF. CDR3 sequence (DNA): TGTGCCAGCAGCGTCGCGGGGGGGCTACGTGAGACCCAGTACTTC.

This clone occurred once. The chain's CDR3 is CAWSGGRGEKLFF. DNA for the CDR3: TGTGCCTGGTCGGGTGGGAGAGGGGAAAAACTGTTTTTT. The chain employs TRBV30 and TRBJ1-4, with D uncertain. The CDR3 covers 13 residues. The germline V and J ends were trimmed by 5 bases and 8 bases, with 15 bases remaining between them. CDR1 and CDR2 from the germline V gene are GTSNPN and SVGIG (reference sequence).

This clone was picked up one time. The chain is built from TRBV27 and TRBJ2-6; tentative D call: TRBD2 (6 bases). Per the germline V gene, CDR1 is MNHEY and CDR2 is SMNVEV (reference sequence). The germline V and J ends were trimmed by 5 bases and 15 bases, with 17 bases remaining between them. The length of the CDR3 is 13 residues. The CDR3 sequence is CASSPPGGGSLTF. CDR3 nucleotides: TGTGCCAGCAGTCCCCCAGGTGGGGGGTCCCTGACTTTC.

This sequence joins TRBV19 and TRBJ1-5, with D maybe TRBD1 (5 bases). Trimming took 7 bases from V and 0 from J, leaving 10 bases between them. This CDR3 region has 14 residues. The germline V gene encodes CDR1 LNHDA and CDR2 SQIVND (reference sequence). The CDR3 DNA sequence: TGTGCCAGTAAAGGCCAGGGTAGCAATCAGCCCCAGCATTTT. This translates into CASKGQGSNQPQHF.

The chain links TRBV5-1 to TRBJ1-3, with TRBD1 as a possible D gene (6 bases). The germline V and J ends were trimmed by 3 bases and 4 bases, with 14 bases remaining between them. This CDR3 has 15 amino acids. Germline CDR1 SGHRS, CDR2 YFSETQ. The CDR3 nucleotides read TGCGCCAGCAGCTCTACAGGGCTATCCGGAAACACCATATATTTT. It is translated as CASSSTGLSGNTIYF.

The J gene is TRBJ1-2, the V gene TRBV30, with D perhaps TRBD1 (6 bases). V dropped 2 bases and J dropped 4 bases, with 11 bases sitting between them. Germline values: CDR1 GTSNPN, CDR2 SVGIG (reference sequence). This CDR3 is 13 amino acids long. CDR3: CAWSTGPGYGYTF. CDR3 sequence (DNA): TGTGCCTGGAGTACAGGGCCCGGCTATGGCTACACCTTC.

The chain has TRBV5-1 and TRBJ1-6, with TRBD1 matching 8 bases. Per the germline V gene, CDR1 is SGHRS and CDR2 is YFSETQ. Unmatched junction bases numbered 9, after V lost 4 bases and J lost 12 bases. CDR3 length equals 14 residues. CDR3 sequence (DNA): TGCGCCAGCAGCCCGGGACAGGAGGGGTTACCCCTCCACTTT. This encodes CASSPGQEGLPLHF.

This clone has only one observation. The chain is built from TRBV2 and TRBJ1-5, with D possibly TRBD1 on 5 matching bases. Germline CDR1 is SNHLY and CDR2 is FYNNEI. This CDR3 is built from 15 residues. V lost 1 base, J lost 5 bases, and 12 bases lay in between. The CDR3 bases are TGTGCCAGCAGTGAAGGGCAGGGAAACGATCAGCCCCAGCATTTT. This translates into CASSEGQGNDQPQHF.

This clone was recorded only once. The V and J genes are TRBV2 and TRBJ1-1; 8 nucleotides line up with TRBD1. V trimming: 9 bases; J trimming: 1 base; junction bases outside the gene matches: 4. Per germline, CDR1 SNHLY and CDR2 FYNNEI. The CDR3 totals 13 residues. The CDR3 loop reads CARGGTGNTEAFF. The CDR3 DNA reads as TGTGCCAGGGGGGGGACAGGGAACACTGAAGCTTTCTTT.

The V and J genes are TRBV7-8 and TRBJ2-3; maybe TRBD2 (5 bases). The CDR3 contains 15 residues. Between the trimmed V and J ends, which lost 2 bases and 2 bases, there was a span of 11 bases. Germline CDR1 SGHVS, CDR2 FQNEAQ. CDR3 sequence reads: CASSLSATITDTQYF. The CDR3 DNA reads TGTGCCAGCAGCTTAAGCGCGACTATCACAGATACGCAGTATTTT. The full variable domain, rest sourced from reference TRBV7-8 and TRBJ2-3, is GAGVSQSPRYKVAKRGQDVALRCDPISGHVSLFWYQQALGQGPEFLTYFQNEAQLDKSGLPSDRFFAERPEGSVSTLKIQRTQQEDSAVYLCASSLSATITDTQYFGPGTRLTVL.

The rearrangement uses TRBV7-2 and TRBJ1-3; perhaps TRBD1 as D (5 bases). V lost 5 bases, J lost 1 base, and 9 bases lay in between. Germline V gene lookup returns CDR1 SGHTA and CDR2 FQGNSA. The CDR3 spans 14 residues. This CDR3 reads CASSAPGSGNTIYF. The CDR3 DNA reads as TGTGCCAGCAGCGCCCCAGGGTCTGGAAACACCATATATTTT.

The chain links TRBV28 to TRBJ1-2; 7 nucleotides line up with TRBD1. The CDR3 has 17 residues. Germline CDR1 reads MDHEN; CDR2 reads SYDVKM. Unmatched junction bases numbered 12, after V lost 5 bases and J lost 0 bases. The DNA for the CDR3 is TGTGCCAGCAGTCCCTTCCCCGGGACAGCTTCTAACTATGGCTACACCTTC. Amino acids: CASSPFPGTASNYGYTF.

The chain carries TRBV5-5 and TRBJ1-5, with D perhaps TRBD1 (6 bases). V shed 4 bases and J shed 9 bases, with 23 bases lying between them. The CDR3 runs to 16 residues. Germline V gene sequence: CDR1 SGHKS, CDR2 YYEKEE (reference sequence). The CDR3 spells CASSQNQGRYGMPQHF. For the CDR3, the DNA is TGTGCCAGCAGCCAGAATCAGGGGCGTTACGGGATGCCCCAGCATTTT.